Detailed here is one T cell receptor beta chain. The antigen is unknown. The data originate from a study of cytomegalovirus exposure and HLA in healthy donors. Overall study results and limits: Differences between HLA loci emerged in a later analysis of TCR association rates, with DRB1 most and HLA-C fewest. There were 164 TCR beta chains listed as cytomegalovirus-associated.

V was trimmed by 2 bases and J by 4 bases, leaving 17 bases between them. This CDR3 contains 16 residues. Germline CDR1 reads MDHEN; CDR2 reads SYDVKM. A multiplex PCR was run with 60 Vbeta primers and 13 Jbeta primers. Data came from immunoSEQ multiplex PCR; TCRdb stores just in-frame clones and leaves some out. The sample lists about 200,000 clones, 65% to 90% occurring once. The V call is TRBV28, the J call TRBJ1-1; unclear D gene. This TCR was recovered from a woman aged 50 to 60 in good health and CMV-seronegative. Sequenced: PBMCs. CDR3 coding DNA: TGTGCCAGCAGTTTACTGGTCATGAGCATGTTCACTGAAGCTTTCTTT. Translating it yields CASSLLVMSMFTEAFF.